These 18 T cell receptor beta chains were sequenced from one sample in a study of blood T cell repertoires in COVID-19. TCRdb's table, derived via immunoSEQ multiplex PCR, lists solely in-frame clones and lacks some. This table holds around 210,000 clones, approximately 85% found once. The source material was peripheral blood. These receptors were collected from a man in his fifties with COVID-19, enrolled during active disease.

The chain employs TRBV7-9 and TRBJ1-2; 9 bases fit TRBD1. Trimming cost V 2 bases and J 7 bases; bases outside gene matches: 2. The germline gives CDR1 SEHNR, CDR2 FQNEAQ (reference sequence). The CDR3 sequence is 13 residues long. Written as DNA, the CDR3 is TGTGCCAGCAGCTTAACGGGACAGGGTGGCTACACCTTC. Its translation is CASSLTGQGGYTF.

The chain joins TRBV11-2 to TRBJ2-7; possible D gene TRBD1, 6 bases. V gave up 6 bases and J gave up 4 bases, with 19 bases separating them. Germline CDR1 and CDR2: SGHAT and FQNNGV. CDR3 length equals 15 residues. Here the CDR3 reads CASSHRARGDYEQYF. In DNA, the CDR3 is TGTGCCAGCAGTCACAGGGCCAGGGGAGATTACGAGCAGTACTTC.

The chain recombines TRBV6-5 with TRBJ2-7; 8 nucleotides align to TRBD1. The trim removed 2 bases at V and 3 bases at J, leaving 6 bases unmatched. The CDR3 is 15 residues long. The V gene's germline CDR1 is MNHEY and CDR2 SVGAGI. The CDR3 nucleotides read TGTGCCAGCAGTTACGACAGGGGTTATTTCTACGAGCAGTACTTC. Translating gives CASSYDRGYFYEQYF.

The J gene is TRBJ1-3, the V gene TRBV28, with a weak D call TRBD1 (6 bases). The V end was cut by 4 bases, the J end by 0 bases, with 10 bases between. Germline values: CDR1 MDHEN, CDR2 SYDVKM. The CDR3 consists of 15 residues. CDR3 sequence reads: CASSSTGISGNTIYF. DNA for the CDR3: TGTGCCAGCAGTTCAACAGGGATCTCTGGAAACACCATATATTTT.

The chain joins TRBV4-1 to TRBJ2-1; D remains ambiguous. The germline gives CDR1 MGHRA, CDR2 YSYEKL. The CDR3 totals 15 residues. Trimming cost V 4 bases and J 0 bases, with 10 bases left between them. CDR3 residues: CASSRAGSSYNEQFF. The CDR3 DNA sequence: TGCGCCAGCAGCCGAGCAGGAAGCTCCTACAATGAGCAGTTCTTC.

The rearrangement uses TRBV7-2 and TRBJ2-2, with 7 nucleotides matching TRBD1. This CDR3 contains 15 residues. J gave up 0 bases and V 4 bases, and 2 bases lay outside the gene matches. Germline CDR1 reads SGHTA; CDR2 reads FQGNSA. CDR3 residues: CASSSTGTNTGELFF. The CDR3 DNA follows: TGTGCCAGCAGCTCGACAGGGACGAACACCGGGGAGCTGTTTTTT.

This clone has a handful of counts. The V and J genes are TRBV19 and TRBJ1-1, with D perhaps matching TRBD1 (6 bases). V was trimmed by 9 bases and J by 0 bases, leaving 17 bases between them. CDR1 is LNHDA and CDR2 is SQIVND in the germline V gene (reference sequence). The CDR3 is 15 amino acids. The CDR3 coding sequence is TGTGCCAGCTATCCTACAGGGAGAATGAACACTGAAGCTTTCTTT. Its protein is CASYPTGRMNTEAFF.

The rearrangement uses TRBV27 and TRBJ2-1, with D unresolved. This CDR3 has 13 residues. Trimming cost V 3 bases and J 8 bases, with 11 bases left between them. Germline lookup yields CDR1 MNHEY and CDR2 SMNVEV (reference sequence). The CDR3 sequence is CASSLGLNYEQFF. The CDR3 coding sequence is TGTGCCAGCAGTTTGGGCCTCAATTATGAGCAGTTCTTC.

This chain uses TRBV19 with TRBJ1-2; 11 bases are a match to TRBD1. CDR1 LNHDA and CDR2 SQIVND come from the germline V gene (reference sequence). This CDR3 region has 17 residues. The junction had 12 bases not matched to a gene; V was cut back by 5 bases and J by 4 bases. This CDR3 is CASSGSDRGPGVYGYTF. DNA of the CDR3: TGTGCCAGTAGTGGCTCGGACAGGGGGCCAGGAGTCTATGGCTACACCTTC.

This clone was found a few times. CDR3 DNA sequence: TGTGCCAGCAGTTTAAGCCCCCCCACTGGGACAGGGTATTTCAACACCATATATTTT. Its protein product is CASSLSPPTGTGYFNTIYF. V usage is TRBV27 and J usage is TRBJ1-3; TRBD1 matches 9 bases. The ends lost 2 bases at V and 7 bases at J; junction bases unmatched: 18. The CDR3 length is 19 residues. Germline-derived CDR1 and CDR2 are MNHEY and SMNVEV (reference sequence).

This clone showed up just a few times. This chain uses TRBV5-1 with TRBJ2-7, with 10 bases aligning to TRBD1. J lost 1 base, V lost 0 bases, and 4 bases had no gene match. The V gene's germline CDR1 is SGHRS and CDR2 YFSETQ. This CDR3 is 16 amino acids long. This chain's CDR3 is CASSLVGQGGSYEQYF. The CDR3 nucleotides are TGCGCCAGCAGCTTGGTCGGACAGGGGGGATCCTACGAGCAGTACTTC. Looking up the rest from reference TRBV5-1 and TRBJ2-7 gives the full variable domain: KAGVTQTPRYLIKTRGQQVTLSCSPISGHRSVSWYQQTPGQGLQFLFEYFSETQRNKGNFPGRFSGRQFSNSRSEMNVSTLELGDSALYLCASSLVGQGGSYEQYFGPGTRLTVT.

This clone was counted a single time. V usage is TRBV24-1 and J usage is TRBJ1-5; D gene uncertain. With 7 bases removed from V and 1 base from J, the gap between germline ends came to 10 bases. The length of the CDR3 is 14 residues. The germline CDR1 and CDR2 sequences are KGHDR and SFDVKD. Here the CDR3 DNA reads TGTGCCACCAGCTCCCCTCCGAGCAATCAGCCCCAGCATTTT. Its protein is CATSSPPSNQPQHF.

This clone was observed a handful of times. This chain links TRBV11-3 with TRBJ2-2; 8 nucleotides match TRBD1. Trimming at V came to 6 bases and at J to 0 bases, leaving 6 bases not matched to a gene. Germline CDR1 SGHNT, CDR2 YENEEA. The CDR3 loop spans 16 amino acids. CDR3: CASRERTGTNTGELFF. CDR3 in DNA: TGTGCCAGCAGAGAAAGGACAGGGACGAACACCGGGGAGCTGTTTTTT.

The chain links TRBV2 to TRBJ2-5; TRBD1 might be the D (5 bases). V was cut by 4 bases and J by 0 bases, with 18 bases left in between. This CDR3 contains 17 residues. Germline V gene lookup returns CDR1 SNHLY and CDR2 FYNNEI. The CDR3 nucleotides are TGTGCCAGCAGTGTAGTTGGGCAGGGCCGTTACCAAGAGACCCAGTACTTC. Its translation: CASSVVGQGRYQETQYF.

V and J are TRBV28 and TRBJ2-6; D is possibly TRBD2 (6 bases). CDR3 length: 15 residues. V was cut by 3 bases and J by 2 bases, with 8 bases left in between. Germline V gene lookup returns CDR1 MDHEN and CDR2 SYDVKM. The CDR3 DNA is TGTGCCAGCAGTTTCCCGGGGGCTGGGGCCAACGTCCTGACTTTC. It codes for CASSFPGAGANVLTF.

The chain has TRBV9 and TRBJ1-1; D gene unclear. The CDR3 has 12 residues. The V gene lost 4 bases and the J gene lost 10 bases, with 14 bases spanning the gap. The V gene's germline CDR1 is SGDLS and CDR2 YYNGEE. The CDR3 DNA sequence: TGTGCCAGCAGCCCCACCCCGGGTAGAGCTTTCTTT. Translating it yields CASSPTPGRAFF.

This CDR3 reads CASSGPGTGTEAFF. CDR3 DNA sequence: TGTGCCAGCAGCGGACCCGGGACAGGGACTGAAGCTTTCTTT. This sequence joins TRBV11-2 and TRBJ1-1; 9 bases map to TRBD1. Trimming took 5 bases from V and 5 from J; bases not matched to a gene: 6. CDR1 and CDR2 from the germline V gene are SGHAT and FQNNGV. The CDR3 is made up of 14 amino acids.

This chain links TRBV5-5 with TRBJ1-3; 8 nucleotides line up with TRBD1. The germline gives CDR1 SGHKS, CDR2 YYEKEE (reference sequence). V lost 3 bases to trimming and J lost 4 bases; unmatched junction nucleotides: 18. The CDR3 contains 19 residues. The CDR3 region has the DNA TGTGCCAGCAGCTGGAGACAGGGGTTACGGGACGACGTAGGAAACACCATATATTTT. It codes for CASSWRQGLRDDVGNTIYF.